These T cell receptor beta chains were read from a single sample in a study of naive and memory T cell subsets. TCRdb recomputed calls from the 5' RACE reads with MiXCR, one row per CDR3 protein. The table lists approximately 30,000 distinct CDR3 sequences, 16% of them singletons. Receptor source: a female donor in good health. CDR3s include the opening cysteine and the closing phenylalanine or tryptophan. Each record gives: J gene, V gene, CDR3 protein.

j_gene: TRBJ2-3; v_gene: TRBV12-3/TRBV12-4; CDR3aa: CASRLKIGGGRDTDTQYF
j_gene: TRBJ2-5; v_gene: TRBV6-1; CDR3aa: CASSETLLSGQYF
j_gene: TRBJ2-5; v_gene: TRBV14; CDR3aa: CASSQDRRGETQYF
j_gene: TRBJ2-5; v_gene: TRBV12-3/TRBV12-4; CDR3aa: CASGWATAQETQYF
j_gene: TRBJ2-5; v_gene: TRBV29-1; CDR3aa: CSVRTGQETQYF
j_gene: TRBJ1-1; v_gene: TRBV7-9; CDR3aa: CASSQGQGWTEAFF
j_gene: TRBJ2-7; v_gene: TRBV7-2; CDR3aa: CASSFSGGNEQYF
j_gene: TRBJ2-1; v_gene: TRBV20-1; CDR3aa: CSARGPLAVSSYNEQFF
j_gene: TRBJ2-4; v_gene: TRBV2; CDR3aa: CASSEAPVKQIAKNIQYF
j_gene: TRBJ1-4; v_gene: TRBV7-2; CDR3aa: CASSLQAPSTNEKLFF
j_gene: TRBJ2-3; v_gene: TRBV9; CDR3aa: CASSVTSTDTQYF
j_gene: TRBJ2-2; v_gene: TRBV6-4; CDR3aa: CASSRDAPPGGGELFF
j_gene: TRBJ1-2; v_gene: TRBV7-9; CDR3aa: CASIQTQTRGPPGYTF
j_gene: TRBJ2-3; v_gene: TRBV20-1; CDR3aa: CSARTTSGGSSGVDTQYF
j_gene: TRBJ2-1; v_gene: TRBV7-8; CDR3aa: CASSLEIISGRGVVEQFF
j_gene: TRBJ2-3; v_gene: TRBV11-3; CDR3aa: CASSLSGVQGTQYF
j_gene: TRBJ1-6; v_gene: TRBV7-2; CDR3aa: CASSFRAQANSPLHF
j_gene: TRBJ2-3; v_gene: TRBV6-5; CDR3aa: CASRPRIGGRGRTDTQYF
j_gene: TRBJ2-7; v_gene: TRBV12-3/TRBV12-4; CDR3aa: CASRRGTGGSYEQYF
j_gene: TRBJ1-3; v_gene: TRBV12-3/TRBV12-4; CDR3aa: CASSSVDSPGNTIYF
j_gene: TRBJ2-3; v_gene: TRBV7-6; CDR3aa: CASSSMGQGAPDTQYF
j_gene: TRBJ1-2; v_gene: TRBV20-1; CDR3aa: CSAPWTGGGYTF